The entry below describes one T cell receptor (beta chain). Its cognate antigen has yet to be identified. The input lacks base qualities; no much larger clone sits a single base away. This sample was included in a study of shared clonotypes between healthy human individuals (dated by TCRdb to the early 2020s). Regarding the study in general: The cohort included a few men and a couple of women between 18 and 49 years of age. For each donor, three plates each were used for CD4 naive and CD4 memory, two plates were used for CD8 naive, and one plate was used for CD8 memory. To increase sequencing depth and limit assay-specific biases, TCR repertoire library preparation and sequencing were carried out by different laboratories using diverse techniques. Per donor, leukapheresis produced somewhere between about 0.9 and 10 billion PBMCs. The study deeply sequenced blood TCR repertoires of five healthy adults to estimate repertoire size and the extent of clonotype sharing between individuals. The full study reports these points: Sharing across a few donors was observed for about 5% of naive CD4, around 3.5% of naive CD8, over 2% of memory CD4, and about 0.4% of memory CD8 clonotypes. Estimated clonotype richness was generally larger for naive than for memory subsets. Sampling was restricted to blood, and TCR repertoires in tissue are likely to differ from TCR repertoires in blood. Incomplete sequencing was indicated by rarefaction of sorted-subset datasets, despite the large sequencing depth. Based on pairwise subsampling, the degree of clonotype sharing among donors was expected to be affected by sequencing depth. The small number of donors limited the genetic and exposure-history diversity represented. Higher generation probabilities were observed for clonotypes shared by all four sorted-subset donors than for non-shared clonotypes.

Using the deep immunoSEQ assay, multiplex PCR amplified TCR CDR3 regions from genomic DNA. For each cell subset, the extracted genomic DNA was distributed evenly across all wells of several immunoSEQ 96-well plates, and each plate served as one replicate. For sorted subsets, about 0.2 ug genomic DNA, equal to some 28,000 T cell genomes, was loaded into each replicate PCR. Purified libraries were measured with a Qubit 3.0 fluorometer, size-checked on a Bioanalyzer 2100, and measured again with the KAPA Library Quantification kit. A separate single-read 150-cycle Illumina NextSeq 550 flow cell was used to sequence each immunoSEQ 96-well plate. As for the authors' bioinformatics: Because only junctional sequences without quality scores were contained in the immunoSEQ output, filtering matching that applied to full-length reads could not be performed. To assign V/J genes and CDR3, sequences were annotated against IMGT germline references using PyIR, a Python wrapper for IgBLAST v1.9. Any read was removed if the V/J assignment was weak (E-value above 1e-6), the CDR3 was missing, or the read contained stop codons, out-of-frame junctions, or ambiguous translated residues. V3J clonotypes were defined by identical inferred V gene, J gene, and CDR3 amino acid sequence. The percentage overlap between two repertoires was calculated by dividing the number of shared unique clonotypes by the size of the smaller repertoire. Repertoire richness was assessed with RTK rarefaction, the Chao1 estimator, and Recon v2.1 estimates of unobserved clonotypes. For all TCRbeta clonotypes obtained by the gDNA method from a handful of donors, generation probabilities were computed with OLGA. The table comes from immuneACCESS by way of TCRdb, which keeps in-frame sequences with V and J called. Part of the clones is missing from these tables; in studies checked, under half for an unresolved V gene and the rest for unknown reasons. That table is the source of V, J and clone size, and D and trimming were worked out from the DNA. The sample table shows about 2.1 million clones, and more than 85% are seen once. The ten biggest clones cover 1.5% to 2% of the sample.

CD8 naive samples consisted of CD45RO-negative cells that were positively selected for CCR7, yielding a CD45RA+CCR7+ population without TemRA cells. Healthy HIV-negative adults with no recently reported acute infections or vaccinations were included as donors. All donors were Caucasian adults living in Nashville, Tennessee, USA. Blood was collected by leukapheresis, and PBMCs were isolated by Ficoll-Histopaque density gradient centrifugation and then cryopreserved in liquid nitrogen vapor phase. Analytical flow cytometry was used to check the purity and quantity of each magnetically sorted T cell population. From each sorted fraction, genomic DNA was isolated and quantified by UV absorbance on a Nanodrop 2000c. Including cysteine and phenylalanine, the CDR3 has 16 amino acids. Of the read, only the CDR3 DNA is kept; its 48 bases are in frame from base 1. The V end gives up 6 bases and the J end 2 bases, leaving 7 bases in the junction not matched to a gene. The germline V gene yields LGHNT for CDR1 and FRNRAP for CDR2.

The TCR originated in a man between 18 and 35 years old in good health. Some clones in this sample may be carry-over from other donors' samples. Sequenced input: naive CD8+ T cells from PBMCs. The cell subset or site label, as the study defines it: CD45RA+CCR7+. The chain employs TRBV12-5 and TRBJ2-1; the central 10 bases match TRBD1. The CDR3 here reads CASGRGGQGAYNEQFF. DNA sequence: TGTGCTAGTGGCCGGGGAGGACAGGGGGCCTACAATGAGCAGTTCTTC.